Given below is one TCR beta chain in context. The target antigen is unknown. The data originate from a study of CD8 T cells in ankylosing spondylitis. General study results and limits: Clones tied to disease were said to be significantly enriched in matched ankylosing spondylitis synovial fluid. A CD8+ phenotype characterized the disease-linked clones, which were relatively rare in peripheral blood. Existing reports had already noted some motif variants in reactive arthritis synovial fluid and blood. Made up of eight highly homologous variants, a TCR beta motif appeared characteristic of ankylosing spondylitis blood.

TCRdb re-derived calls from the 5' RACE reads in MiXCR, one entry per CDR3 protein. The sample lists over 600,000 distinct CDR3 sequences, 19% occurring once. Germline loops: CDR1 SGHRS, CDR2 YFSETQ. The J segment lost 7 bases and the V segment lost 0 bases, leaving 10 bases of the junction unmatched. The CDR3 is 16 residues long. The V call is TRBV5-1, the J call TRBJ2-1, with 7 bases that match TRBD2. Sequenced: blood, either unsorted or a sorted T cell fraction (not recorded which). The TCR sequence derives from a male donor with ankylosing spondylitis. The CDR3 sequence: CASSLVGGGRDNEQFF. The CDR3 nucleotides read TGCGCCAGCAGCTTGGTAGGAGGCGGGAGAGATAATGAGCAGTTCTTC.